This T cell receptor (beta chain) stems from a study of CD8 T cells in Susac syndrome. When the RNA was reverse transcribed, random hexamers were used with an input of roughly 0.5 to 1 ug. The authors amplified TCR beta CDR3 across 54 Vbeta and 13 Jbeta using immunoSEQ multiplex PCR. Each CDR3 protein is one row after TCRdb ran MiXCR on the immunoSEQ multiplex PCR reads. The sample carries approximately 120,000 distinct CDR3 sequences, 90% to 95% recorded once. V was shortened by 0 bases and J by 0 bases, with 20 bases between the two germline ends. Germline V CDR1 and CDR2: LGHNA, YSLEER. This CDR3 comprises 19 residues.

Sequencing was carried out using CD4+ T cells from PBMCs. The chain joins TRBV4-3 to TRBJ2-5; D might be TRBD2 (5 bases). The source is a human donor in good health. The CDR3 here is CASSQDWNRSGEYQETQYF. CDR3 in DNA: TGCGCCAGCAGCCAAGATTGGAACCGAAGCGGCGAGTACCAAGAGACCCAGTACTTC.